This entry describes one T cell receptor beta chain. This specimen comes from a study of OX40 agonist ivuxolimab in advanced cancers. Clones were sequenced by immunoSEQ multiplex PCR, and TCRdb holds only the in-frame ones, with some missing. The sample contains over 50,000 clones, 88% of which appear only once. CDR3 length: 12 amino acids. CDR1 is SGHNT, CDR2 YYREEE, per germline (reference sequence). V shed 0 bases and J shed 6 bases, with 5 bases lying between them. This TCR derives from an adult with an advanced solid tumor such as melanoma, head and neck, liver or kidney cancer. V is TRBV5-4 and J is TRBJ2-3; D call uncertain. The material was CD4+ or CD8+ T cells sorted from blood, obtained in a trial of the OX40 agonist ivuxolimab. The CDR3 here is CASSLEGDTQYF. The CDR3 DNA reads TGTGCCAGCAGCTTGGAGGGTGATACGCAGTATTTT.